Below are 32 T cell receptor beta chains sequenced from a single sample in a study of T cells in Graves' hyperthyroidism and ophthalmopathy. Authors of the study amplified TCR beta CDR3 regions from RNA transcripts. HTBI primers were used for first-round RT-PCR of the TCR CDR3. TCRdb called the multiplex PCR reads again in MiXCR, with one record for every CDR3 protein. The table has 400,000 to 550,000 distinct CDR3 sequences, approximately 25% seen once; the top ten hold 10% to 12%. The sequenced material came from blood. All receptors come from a young woman with Graves' ophthalmopathy.

This clonotype was recorded at least ten times. This chain connects TRBV11-1 to TRBJ2-3; 8 positions agree with TRBD2. Trimming removed 3 bases from V and 2 bases from J; junction bases left unmatched: 10. CDR1 and CDR2 from the germline V gene are SGHAT and FQDESV (reference sequence). The CDR3 contains 17 residues. Here the CDR3 reads CASSFDSQAGDTDTQYF. Written as DNA, the CDR3 is TGTGCCAGCAGCTTCGATAGCCAAGCGGGGGACACAGATACGCAGTATTTT. Full variable domain (remainder filled in from reference TRBV11-1 and TRBJ2-3): EAEVAQSPRYKITEKSQAVAFWCDPISGHATLYWYRQILGQGPELLVQFQDESVVDDSQLPKDRFSAERLKGVDSTLKIQPAELGDSAMYLCASSFDSQAGDTDTQYFGPGTRLTVL.

Of note for this clonotype: This CDR3 is missing its conserved last phenylalanine or tryptophan, likely due to a read error. The CDR3 loop reads CASSSPKDGANVLTV. DNA of the CDR3: TGTGCCAGCAGTAGCCCTAAGGATGGGGCCAACGTCCTGACTGTG. J is TRBJ2-6 and V is TRBV6-1, with D uncertain. The CDR3 is made up of 15 amino acids. The ends were cut back, 5 bases at V and 3 bases at J, with 11 bases in the middle. Germline-derived CDR1 and CDR2 are MNHNS and SASEGT.

This clonotype was seen just once. The chain employs TRBV4-1 and TRBJ2-4; 7 nucleotides agree with TRBD2. Germline-derived CDR1 and CDR2 are MGHRA and YSYEKL. V was clipped by 3 bases and J by 3 bases; unmatched bases: 11. The CDR3 covers 17 residues. CDR3 DNA sequence: TGCGCCAGCAGCCACTCCAGCCTGGGACTAATCAAAAACATTCAGTACTTC. This sequence encodes CASSHSSLGLIKNIQYF.

This clonotype was detected only a few times. The CDR3 loop is CASSEGSGTEAFF. The CDR3 region has the DNA TGTGCCAGCAGTGAGGGTAGTGGCACTGAAGCTTTCTTT. The chain couples TRBV6-1 to TRBJ1-1; unclear D gene. Trimming stripped 3 bases from V and 4 bases from J, with 9 bases between. This CDR3 has 13 residues. Germline CDR1 is MNHNS and CDR2 is SASEGT.

This clonotype was observed many times. The chain is built from TRBV6-5 and TRBJ2-7; D is unresolved. The CDR3 runs 12 residues. Trimming removed 5 bases at V and 6 bases at J, with 11 bases between. Germline V lookup: CDR1 MNHEY, CDR2 SVGAGI. CDR3 nucleotide sequence: TGTGCCAGCAGTCACCAGCGATTCGAGCAGTACTTC. This encodes CASSHQRFEQYF.

At least ten counts were recorded for this clonotype. The V gene is TRBV7-8, the J gene TRBJ2-7, with 10 bases lining up with TRBD1. This CDR3 is 16 amino acids long. CDR1 is SGHVS, CDR2 FQNEAQ, per germline. With V trimmed by 0 bases and J by 4 bases, 6 bases remained unmatched. CDR3 amino acids: CASSLAFGTGVYEQYF. For the CDR3, the DNA is TGTGCCAGCAGCTTAGCTTTCGGGACAGGGGTTTACGAGCAGTACTTC.

This clonotype was recorded many times. The CDR3 protein is CATAKLPGTGVGQPQHF. For the CDR3, the DNA is TGTGCCACCGCAAAACTACCCGGGACAGGGGTTGGTCAGCCCCAGCATTTT. The chain couples TRBV19 to TRBJ1-5, with 10 bases identical to TRBD1. V gave up 10 bases and J gave up 6 bases; unmatched junction bases: 18. This CDR3 is 17 amino acids long. In germline, CDR1 is LNHDA, CDR2 SQIVND (reference sequence). Variable domain in full (rest from reference TRBV19 and TRBJ1-5): DGGITQSPKYLFRKEGQNVTLSCEQNLNHDAMYWYRQDPGQGLRLIYYSQIVNDFQKGDIAEGYSVSREKKESFPLTVTSAQKNPTAFYLCATAKLPGTGVGQPQHFGDGTRLSIL.

This clonotype was seen a single time. The J gene is TRBJ2-5, the V gene TRBV15, with D uncertain. Germline V gene sequence: CDR1 LNHNV, CDR2 YYDKDF (reference sequence). CDR3 length equals 13 residues. Between the trimmed V and J ends, which lost 0 bases and 5 bases, there was a span of 7 bases. The DNA of the CDR3 is TGTGCCACCAGCAGAGAAGCTCTGGAGACCCAGTACTTC. Amino acids: CATSREALETQYF.

This clonotype showed up many times. The chain employs TRBV5-1 and TRBJ1-1, with 7 bases aligning to TRBD1. Germline loops: CDR1 SGHRS, CDR2 YFSETQ. The CDR3 is 17 amino acids. After removal of 1 base from V and 1 base from J, the junction contained 10 bases not matched to a gene. CDR3 sequence: CASSLLSTGAENTEAFF. CDR3 DNA: TGCGCCAGCAGCTTGTTATCCACAGGGGCCGAGAACACTGAAGCTTTCTTT.

This clonotype came up many times. Germline is not matched at one junction end, which may reflect a read error. V and J are TRBV12-3 or TRBV12-4 and TRBJ2-5; D may be TRBD2 (5 bases). CDR3 length equals 13 residues. The CDR3 DNA follows: TGTGTCAGCAGTTTCGGCGGGTGGGAGACCCAGTACTTC. This gives the protein CVSSFGGWETQYF.

The chain combines TRBV20-1 with TRBJ2-7; D not certain. CDR3 size: 13 residues. Per germline, CDR1 DFQATT and CDR2 SNEGSKA (reference sequence). V was shortened by 2 bases and J by 2 bases, with 10 bases between the two germline ends. CDR3 DNA sequence: TGCAGTGCTAGAAGAGGTTCCCCCTACGAGCAGTACTTC. It translates to CSARRGSPYEQYF.

This clonotype has only one observation. The V call is TRBV6-2 or TRBV6-3, the J call TRBJ2-2, with D perhaps assigned TRBD1 or TRBD2 (5 bases each). This CDR3 has 17 amino acids. The germline gives CDR1 MNHEY, CDR2 SVGEGT. Deletions cut 0 bases from V and 0 bases from J, with 11 bases between. The CDR3 here is CASSYSRGRPNTGELFF. DNA for the CDR3: TGTGCCAGCAGTTACTCGAGGGGCCGCCCGAACACCGGGGAGCTGTTTTTT.

This clonotype has a count of ten or more. The chain uses TRBV20-1 and TRBJ1-2; D possibly corresponds to TRBD1 (6 bases). V was shortened by 6 bases and J by 6 bases, with 11 bases between the two germline ends. Germline assignment: CDR1 DFQATT and CDR2 SNEGSKA (reference sequence). The CDR3 spans 11 residues. The CDR3, as DNA: TGCAGTGCAGAGGGGGAAAATGGCTACACCTTC. Residues: CSAEGENGYTF.

The sample holds many counts of this clonotype. The chain links TRBV3-1 to TRBJ2-5; possible D gene TRBD1, 6 bases. With 1 base removed from V and 3 bases from J, the gap between germline ends came to 9 bases. CDR1 LGHDT and CDR2 YNNKEL come from the germline V gene (reference sequence). The CDR3 is 14 residues long. Written as DNA, the CDR3 is TGTGCCAGCAGCCAAGTCGAGGGGGAAGAGACCCAGTACTTC. This codes for CASSQVEGEETQYF.

Concerning this clonotype itself: The junction differs from germline at one of its ends, possibly a read error. This chain joins TRBV12-3 or TRBV12-4 and TRBJ1-5, with unresolved D. The CDR3 covers 14 residues. CDR3 coding DNA: TGTGCCAGCAGTTTATCGGTCCTCAATCAGCCTCAGCATTTT. Residues: CASSLSVLNQPQHF.

This clonotype was recorded at least ten times. The J gene is TRBJ2-5, the V gene TRBV6-2 or TRBV6-3; D tentatively reads TRBD1 or TRBD2 (5 bases each). The V and J ends lost 8 bases and 3 bases respectively, with 16 bases between them. This CDR3 has 14 residues. Germline V gene sequence: CDR1 MNHEY, CDR2 SVGEGT. CDR3: CASSLTGGEETQYF. The CDR3 nucleotides read TGTGCCAGCTCCCTTACAGGAGGCGAAGAGACCCAGTACTTC.

This clonotype was seen ten or more times. The chain links TRBV29-1 to TRBJ2-2; possibly TRBD1 for D (5 bases). V was cut by 7 bases and J by 5 bases, with 8 bases left in between. The CDR3 runs to 11 residues. Germline-derived CDR1 and CDR2 are SQVTM and ANQGSEA. As DNA, the CDR3 is TGCAGCGGACAGTTAACCGGGGAGCTGTTTTTT. Its protein product is CSGQLTGELFF.

At least ten counts were recorded for this clonotype. This rearrangement joins TRBV29-1 to TRBJ2-7, with a weak D call TRBD2 (5 bases). The CDR3 is 15 residues long. Germline values: CDR1 SQVTM, CDR2 ANQGSEA. Trimming pared 7 bases from V and 6 bases from J, leaving 25 bases between. The CDR3 nucleotides are TGCAGCGGTTGGTTCAGTGGGAGCGTACATCCCGAGCAGTACTTC. Translated: CSGWFSGSVHPEQYF.

This clonotype was counted many times. The CDR3, as DNA: TGCGCCAGCGGACCGGGACAGGGGTATTACGAGCAGTACTTC. It encodes CASGPGQGYYEQYF. The rearrangement uses TRBV5-1 and TRBJ2-7, with 10 bases aligning to TRBD1. The CDR3 sequence is 14 residues long. V trimming: 7 bases; J trimming: 4 bases; junction bases outside the gene matches: 8. The germline V gene encodes CDR1 SGHRS and CDR2 YFSETQ.

In the case of this clonotype: This may come from a read error, since a much larger clone is one base off. This chain links TRBV2 with TRBJ1-1; no clear D gene. The CDR3 spans 16 residues. CDR1 SNHLY and CDR2 FYNNEI come from the germline V gene. Here the CDR3 DNA reads TGTGCCAGCAGTGAAGCGCCCCCTCTACTGAACACTGAATCTTTCTTT. It yields the protein CASSEAPPLLNTESFF.

This clonotype appeared once. An end of the junction differs from the germline gene, which may be a read error. The chain links TRBV20-1 to TRBJ2-7; D is undetermined. Germline CDR1 is DFQATT and CDR2 is SNEGSKA (reference sequence). The CDR3 is 13 residues long. This CDR3 is CSVRSAPSYEQYF. As DNA, the CDR3 is TGCAGTGTTAGATCGGCTCCCTCCTACGAGCAGTACTTC.

This clonotype showed up many times. CDR3 residues: CASSDLSGQETQYF. DNA for the CDR3: TGTGCCAGCAGTGACCTTAGCGGACAAGAGACCCAGTACTTC. The V gene is TRBV2, the J gene TRBJ2-5; tentative D call: TRBD2 (6 bases). The CDR3 has 14 amino acids. The V end was cut by 3 bases, the J end by 2 bases, with 10 bases between. Germline V CDR1 and CDR2: SNHLY, FYNNEI.

At least ten counts were recorded for this clonotype. This chain connects TRBV20-1 to TRBJ1-2; TRBD1 is a possible D gene (5 bases). Germline loops: CDR1 DFQATT, CDR2 SNEGSKA (reference sequence). This CDR3 comprises 11 residues. The V end was cut by 2 bases, the J end by 8 bases, with 9 bases between. The CDR3 is CSARRDPGYTF. CDR3 bases: TGCAGTGCTAGAAGGGACCCCGGCTACACCTTC.

This clonotype occurred many times. The chain couples TRBV20-1 to TRBJ1-3, with D tentatively TRBD1 (6 bases). Germline CDR1 reads DFQATT; CDR2 reads SNEGSKA (reference sequence). With 6 bases removed from V and 8 bases from J, the gap between germline ends came to 20 bases. The CDR3 runs 14 residues. CDR3: CSAEPRGLAHTIYF. CDR3 DNA: TGCAGTGCCGAGCCCAGGGGACTAGCCCACACCATATATTTT.

This clonotype was seen ten or more times. CDR3 DNA sequence: TGTGCCAGTAGTATGGGTAGAGACACCGGGGAGCTGTTTTTT. It translates to CASSMGRDTGELFF. The V call is TRBV19, the J call TRBJ2-2, with D unclear. The CDR3 has 14 amino acids. Germline lookup yields CDR1 LNHDA and CDR2 SQIVND (reference sequence). Deletions cut 3 bases from V and 3 bases from J, with 8 bases between.

V gene TRBV20-1 combines with J gene TRBJ2-7, with D maybe TRBD1 (7 bases). Germline CDR1 DFQATT, CDR2 SNEGSKA (reference sequence). The CDR3 length is 14 residues. Trimming took 1 base from V and 4 from J, leaving 14 bases between them. The CDR3 DNA reads TGCAGTGCTAGAGCGGAGGGGGCGGTATACGAGCAGTACTTC. Translated, it gives CSARAEGAVYEQYF.

This clonotype occurred many times. V gene TRBV27 combines with J gene TRBJ1-5, with a tentative D call TRBD1 (6 bases). Germline CDR1 reads MNHEY; CDR2 reads SMNVEV (reference sequence). V was trimmed by 5 bases and J by 8 bases, leaving 13 bases between them. The CDR3 totals 13 residues. The DNA of the CDR3 is TGTGCCAGCAGTCCGACCTCAGGGGAGCCCCAGCATTTT. Translated, it gives CASSPTSGEPQHF.

This clonotype was observed many times. The rearrangement uses TRBV28 and TRBJ1-5; D remains unclear. This CDR3 has 14 residues. V was trimmed by 2 bases and J by 1 base, leaving 6 bases between them. Per the germline V gene, CDR1 is MDHEN and CDR2 is SYDVKM. The CDR3 DNA reads as TGTGCCAGCAGTTTACGGCGGAGCAATCAGCCCCAGCATTTT. Translated, it gives CASSLRRSNQPQHF.

The V call is TRBV6-1, the J call TRBJ1-1; D is undetermined. This CDR3 comprises 12 residues. Trimming stripped 11 bases from V and 5 bases from J, with 15 bases between. Germline V CDR1 and CDR2: MNHNS, SASEGT. Here the CDR3 DNA reads TGTGCCGGCACTGGGATTCCGACTGAAGCTTTCTTT. Amino acids: CAGTGIPTEAFF.

The gene calls are TRBV29-1 and TRBJ2-7, with D maybe TRBD1 (5 bases). CDR3 length: 11 amino acids. Germline CDR1 and CDR2: SQVTM and ANQGSEA. Trimming shortened V by 1 base and J by 12 bases, and 13 bases separated the two germline ends. In DNA form, the CDR3 reads TGCAGCGTTGAAGTTGGGGCAGGCTTGTACTTC. Translating gives CSVEVGAGLYF.

V usage is TRBV19 and J usage is TRBJ1-1, with no clear D. Trimming removed 4 bases from V and 0 bases from J, with 12 bases in between. The length of the CDR3 is 15 residues. The germline gives CDR1 LNHDA, CDR2 SQIVND (reference sequence). CDR3 coding DNA: TGTGCCAGTAGTAAAGGGTTTGGGATGAACACTGAAGCTTTCTTT. Protein: CASSKGFGMNTEAFF. Drawing the rest from reference TRBV19 and TRBJ1-1, the complete variable domain is DGGITQSPKYLFRKEGQNVTLSCEQNLNHDAMYWYRQDPGQGLRLIYYSQIVNDFQKGDIAEGYSVSREKKESFPLTVTSAQKNPTAFYLCASSKGFGMNTEAFFGQGTRLTVV.

This clonotype was observed at least ten times. The V gene is TRBV25-1, the J gene TRBJ2-7; D might be TRBD1 (6 bases). In germline, CDR1 is MGHDK, CDR2 SYGVNS. The CDR3 spans 15 residues. Trimming stripped 4 bases from V and 6 bases from J, with 19 bases between. CDR3 sequence reads: CASSGHGTQYSEQYF. CDR3 in DNA: TGTGCCAGCAGTGGCCATGGGACACAGTATAGCGAGCAGTACTTC.